The 18 T cell receptor beta chains listed next were all sequenced from one sample in a study of blood T cell repertoires in COVID-19. Clones were read by immunoSEQ multiplex PCR, and TCRdb kept only the in-frame ones, dropping some. The data hold approximately 670,000 clones, with more than 80% observed a single time. Sample: peripheral blood. These receptors were collected from a young woman with acute or convalescent COVID-19.

This clone is a singleton in its sample. The chain combines TRBV10-2 with TRBJ2-2, with 8 bases matching TRBD1. The V gene's germline CDR1 is WSHSY and CDR2 SAAADI. Trimming cost V 8 bases and J 0 bases; bases outside gene matches: 2. CDR3 length equals 14 residues. CDR3 amino acids: CASLTGANTGELFF. CDR3 DNA: TGCGCCAGCCTGACAGGGGCGAACACCGGGGAGCTGTTTTTT.

The genes are TRBV24-1 and TRBJ1-1; maybe TRBD1 (5 bases). V was pared by 4 bases and J by 10 bases, with 18 bases between. CDR1 KGHDR and CDR2 SFDVKD come from the germline V gene. This CDR3 comprises 14 residues. CDR3 residues: CATSDPDTPDRAFF. CDR3 in DNA: TGTGCCACCAGTGACCCGGACACTCCAGACCGAGCTTTCTTT.

The J gene is TRBJ2-7, the V gene TRBV3-1 (or the pseudogene TRBV3-2); the D is unclear. The CDR3 is 12 residues long. Germline values: CDR1 LGHDT, CDR2 YNNKEL (reference sequence). Between the trimmed V and J ends, which lost 1 base and 4 bases, there was a span of 5 bases. The DNA for the CDR3 is TGTGCCAGCAGCCAAGTCGTTTACGAGCAGTACTTC. Amino acid sequence: CASSQVVYEQYF.

The chain links TRBV7-9 to TRBJ1-6, with TRBD1 identical over 9 bases. Trimming cost V 0 bases and J 8 bases; bases outside gene matches: 5. The CDR3 totals 16 residues. The germline V gene encodes CDR1 SEHNR and CDR2 FQNEAQ (reference sequence). CDR3: CASSLAGTGRDSPLHF. DNA for the CDR3: TGTGCCAGCAGCTTAGCGGGGACAGGGAGGGATTCACCCCTCCACTTT.

The V and J genes are TRBV5-4 and TRBJ1-6; D is possibly TRBD1 (6 bases). Germline assignment: CDR1 SGHNT and CDR2 YYREEE (reference sequence). Trimming took off 1 base at V and 7 bases at J, with 12 bases between the two ends. CDR3 length equals 15 residues. CDR3 region: CASSLLQGGNSPLHF. The CDR3 DNA reads as TGTGCCAGCAGCTTGCTACAGGGAGGGAATTCACCCCTCCACTTT.

The V gene is TRBV9, the J gene TRBJ2-3; 8 nucleotides align to TRBD2. The CDR3 contains 14 residues. Trimming removed 7 bases from V and 6 bases from J; junction bases left unmatched: 10. Germline lookup yields CDR1 SGDLS and CDR2 YYNGEE. The CDR3 nucleotides read TGTGCCAGCGGTTACAGCGGGAGTGACGATACGCAGTATTTT. The encoded protein is CASGYSGSDDTQYF.

The chain combines TRBV9 with TRBJ1-1; no reliable D call. Germline CDR1 and CDR2: SGDLS and YYNGEE. CDR3 length: 14 residues. Trimming left V 0 bases short and J 0 bases short, with 6 bases between. CDR3 sequence reads: CASSVERVNTEAFF. The DNA of the CDR3 is TGTGCCAGCAGCGTAGAGAGGGTGAACACTGAAGCTTTCTTT.

The chain is built from TRBV29-1 and TRBJ1-1; D is possibly TRBD1 (5 bases). Trimming left V 5 bases short and J 7 bases short, with 11 bases between. The CDR3 has 11 amino acids. Germline CDR1 is SQVTM and CDR2 is ANQGSEA. The CDR3 coding sequence is TGCAGCGTTTTTTGGGGCAGTGAAGCTTTCTTT. It specifies CSVFWGSEAFF.

The chain recombines TRBV6-2 or TRBV6-3 with TRBJ1-5; 7 bases fit TRBD1. J gave up 4 bases and V 5 bases, and 5 bases lay outside the gene matches. CDR1 is MNHEY and CDR2 is SVGEGT in the germline V gene. This CDR3 comprises 14 residues. The CDR3 nucleotides read TGTGCCAGCAGTAAGGGGACAGAGAATCAGCCCCAGCATTTT. Amino acids: CASSKGTENQPQHF.

V usage is TRBV2 and J usage is TRBJ2-7; 8 bases map to TRBD1. With 3 bases clipped from V and 3 bases from J, the junction kept 4 bases outside the gene matches. This CDR3 has 14 residues. Germline V gives CDR1 SNHLY, CDR2 FYNNEI. The DNA for the CDR3 is TGTGCCAGCAGTGAGGGGACAGGACACTACGAGCAGTACTTC. This sequence encodes CASSEGTGHYEQYF.

The V and J genes are TRBV11-2 and TRBJ1-2, with TRBD1 matching over 8 bases. This CDR3 has 15 amino acids. Germline CDR1 and CDR2: SGHAT and FQNNGV. V shed 1 base and J 2 bases; nucleotides not matched to a gene: 3. CDR3 DNA sequence: TGTGCCAGCAGCTTAGGAGGACAGGGCAACTATGGCTACACCTTC. This translates into CASSLGGQGNYGYTF.

V usage is TRBV9 and J usage is TRBJ1-6; D not certain. Trimming removed 0 bases at V and 9 bases at J, with 13 bases between. Germline values: CDR1 SGDLS, CDR2 YYNGEE. The CDR3 spans 15 residues. The CDR3 DNA follows: TGTGCCAGCAGCGTAGGTTCAGCCCCGGGTTCACCCCTCCACTTT. Translating it yields CASSVGSAPGSPLHF.

There are a few counts of this clone. The chain recombines TRBV7-2 with TRBJ1-6; no reliable D call. Trimming left V 9 bases short and J 7 bases short, with 19 bases between. CDR1 SGHTA and CDR2 FQGNSA come from the germline V gene. The CDR3 consists of 15 residues. The CDR3 nucleotides are TGTGCCAGTAGGTTACCGACCCCGCGGAATTCACCCCTCCACTTT. It is translated as CASRLPTPRNSPLHF.

The V gene is TRBV18, the J gene TRBJ1-1; D perhaps matches TRBD1 (5 bases). CDR1 is KGHSH and CDR2 is LQKENI in the germline V gene. The CDR3 is 15 amino acids. V lost 3 bases to trimming and J lost 1 base, with 12 bases between them. The CDR3 is CASSPSGGWNTEAFF. CDR3 DNA: TGTGCCAGCTCACCCTCGGGGGGATGGAACACTGAAGCTTTCTTT.

The CDR3 is CASSRDFYSPLHF. In nucleotides, the CDR3 is TGTGCCAGCAGCCGGGACTTTTATTCACCCCTCCACTTT. V gene TRBV11-3 combines with J gene TRBJ1-6, with D perhaps TRBD1 (5 bases). Germline CDR1 is SGHNT and CDR2 is YENEEA. The CDR3 is made up of 13 amino acids. The ends were cut back, 5 bases at V and 8 bases at J, with 10 bases in the middle.

Concerning this clone itself: This sample includes further DNA sequences coding for the same CDR3. The chain is built from TRBV5-1 and TRBJ1-1; D is uncertain. The CDR3 runs to 13 residues. Germline CDR1 and CDR2: SGHRS and YFSETQ. Trimming shortened V by 2 bases and J by 1 base, and 6 bases separated the two germline ends. CDR3 amino acids: CASSFNSNTEAFF. CDR3 coding DNA: TGCGCCAGCAGCTTCAACTCGAACACTGAAGCTTTCTTT.

This chain uses TRBV7-3 with TRBJ1-2; possibly TRBD1 for D (6 bases). Trimming pared 0 bases from V and 6 bases from J, leaving 23 bases between. Per germline, CDR1 SGHTA and CDR2 FQGTGA. This CDR3 spans 18 amino acids. The CDR3 nucleotides read TGTGCCAGCAGCTTAACGGGGACAAGAAAATCCTGGACGGATGGCTACACCTTC. Translated: CASSLTGTRKSWTDGYTF.

The chain joins TRBV6-2 or TRBV6-3 to TRBJ1-1, with TRBD1 matching 7 bases. V lost 0 bases and J lost 2; bases outside the gene matches: 9. Per germline, CDR1 MNHEY and CDR2 SVGEGT. The CDR3 covers 17 residues. In DNA form, the CDR3 reads TGTGCCAGCAGTTACTCGAGGGGGCCGTCCCCAAACACTGAAGCTTTCTTT. This sequence encodes CASSYSRGPSPNTEAFF.